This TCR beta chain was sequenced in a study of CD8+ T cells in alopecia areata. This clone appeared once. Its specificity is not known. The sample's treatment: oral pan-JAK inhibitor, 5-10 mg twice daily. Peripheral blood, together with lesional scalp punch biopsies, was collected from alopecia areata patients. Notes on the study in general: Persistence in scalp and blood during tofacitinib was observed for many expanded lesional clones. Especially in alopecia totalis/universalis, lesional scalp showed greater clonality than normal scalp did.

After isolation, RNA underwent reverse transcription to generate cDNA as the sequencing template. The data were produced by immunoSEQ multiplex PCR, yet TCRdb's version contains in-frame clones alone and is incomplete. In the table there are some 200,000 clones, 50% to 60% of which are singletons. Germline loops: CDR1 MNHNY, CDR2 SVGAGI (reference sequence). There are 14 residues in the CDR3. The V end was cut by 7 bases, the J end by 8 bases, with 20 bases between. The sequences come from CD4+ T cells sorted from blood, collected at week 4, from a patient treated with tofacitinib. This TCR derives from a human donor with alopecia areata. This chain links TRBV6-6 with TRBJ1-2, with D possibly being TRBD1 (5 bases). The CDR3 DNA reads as TGTGCCAGCACTAGAACACAGGATTACGGGGGCTACACCTTC. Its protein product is CASTRTQDYGGYTF.